What follows describes a single T cell receptor (beta chain). This entry is derived from a study of blood T cell repertoires in COVID-19. Source study methods: Reference gene primer amplification yielded estimated nucleated cell counts. Sequenced by immunoSEQ multiplex PCR; TCRdb stores in-frame clones only, minus some. That table furnishes V, J and clone size, whereas the DNA furnished D and trimming. The sample shows fewer than 250,000 clones, about 85% of them seen only once. This sequence was found in a man aged 40-49 years with acute or convalescent COVID-19. Sequencing was carried out using peripheral blood.

The CDR3 nucleotides read TGTGCCAGCAGCTTAGGGACTTTTGAAGGAAACTATGGCTACACCTTC. Protein sequence: CASSLGTFEGNYGYTF. The gene calls are TRBV5-4 and TRBJ1-2, with a possible D match to TRBD1 (5 bases). Germline CDR1 is SGHNT and CDR2 is YYREEE (reference sequence). V dropped 2 bases and J dropped 2 bases, with 16 bases sitting between them. This CDR3 has 16 residues.